This T cell receptor (beta chain) was captured by sequencing in a study of glioma-infiltrating T cells after dendritic cell vaccination. This clone was recorded a few times. Only in-frame clones appear in the TCRdb table, and some are missing; sequencing was by immunoSEQ multiplex PCR. The sample has about 65,000 clones; around nine tenths are singletons. The ends were cut back, 5 bases at V and 16 bases at J, with 18 bases in the middle. There are 12 residues in the CDR3. The germline CDR1 and CDR2 sequences are MNHNY and SVGAGI (reference sequence). Stated time point: after dendritic cell vaccination, including at tumor progression/relapse. Isocitrate dehydrogenase mutation was absent in all glioblastoma patients.

This clonotype originated in a human donor with glioblastoma. The rearrangement joins TRBV6-6 to TRBJ1-3, with D unclear. The source was blood, collected after dendritic cell vaccination. The CDR3 here is CASSPREVLKYF. CDR3 nucleotide sequence: TGTGCCAGCAGTCCCCGAGAGGTGCTCAAGTATTTT.